A selection of T cell receptor beta chains follows, all from one sample in a study of shared clonotypes between healthy human individuals. Only in-frame clones appear in the TCRdb table, and some are missing; sequencing was by immunoSEQ multiplex PCR. This sample yields approximately 1.4 million clones, of which 95% to 99% are seen a single time; about 0.45% belongs to the top ten. The sequencing sample was made of naive CD4+ T cells sorted from blood. These receptors all stem from a man aged 25-40 years in good health. Both conserved end residues are part of each CDR3. Each record gives: D gene, V gene, clone size, J gene, CDR3 DNA, CDR3 protein. D genes are given only for firm matches. Expanded clones get a size class; other rows say once, few or many, or leave the size out.

>NA|TRBV15|NA|TRBJ1-5
TGTGCCACCAGCAGAGATCGGGTAAATCAGCCCCAGCATTTT
CATSRDRVNQPQHF
>TRBD2|TRBV6-6|NA|TRBJ2-7
TGTGCCAGCGTATCCGGGACTAGTACTTACGAGCAGTACTTC
CASVSGTSTYEQYF
>TRBD2|TRBV9|NA|TRBJ2-7
TGTGCCAGCAGCGTCGGGACTAGCGGGAGTAGCTCCTACGAGCAGTACTTC
CASSVGTSGSSSYEQYF
>NA|TRBV19|NA|TRBJ2-1
TGTGCCAGTAAGGATCCACCCCTCAATGAGCAGTTCTTC
CASKDPPLNEQFF
>NA|TRBV7-2|NA|TRBJ1-5
TGTGCCAGCAGCTTAGTCGCCCTCTTCAATCAGCCCCAGCATTTT
CASSLVALFNQPQHF
>TRBD2|TRBV9|once|TRBJ2-3
TGTGCCAGCAGCCCAGCGGGACCCCTGAGGACAGATACGCAGTATTTT
CASSPAGPLRTDTQYF
>NA|TRBV11-3|NA|TRBJ2-3
TGTGCCAGCAGCTTACAGGGGAGCACAGATACGCAGTATTTT
CASSLQGSTDTQYF
>NA|TRBV11-2|NA|TRBJ2-7
TGTGCCAGCAGCTTAGTCTCCGGGGGCTTATACGAGCAGTACTTC
CASSLVSGGLYEQYF
>NA|TRBV19|once|TRBJ2-7
TGTGCCAGTAGGGACAGCCTCTACGAGCAGTACTTC
CASRDSLYEQYF
>NA|TRBV21-1|NA|TRBJ1-2
TGTGCCAGCAGCAAAGTGCCTAGCAGGGCGGACTCTAACTATGGCTACACCTTC
CASSKVPSRADSNYGYTF
>TRBD1|TRBV4-3|NA|TRBJ2-7
TGCGCCAGCAGCCAGGACAGGAGAAACGAGCAGTACTTC
CASSQDRRNEQYF
>NA|TRBV27|NA|TRBJ2-7
TGTGCCAGCAGTTTAGCCCCAGACGGGATCTACGAGCAGTACTTC
CASSLAPDGIYEQYF
>NA|TRBV5-1|NA|TRBJ2-7
TGCGCCAGCAGCTTGGGCAGTGCCAGGGACTACGAGCAGTACTTC
CASSLGSARDYEQYF
>TRBD2|TRBV28|NA|TRBJ2-1
TGTGCTTGTAGCGGGCCTTACAATGAGCAGTTCTTC
CACSGPYNEQFF
>NA|TRBV11-2|NA|TRBJ1-2
TGTGCCAGCAGCTCGGACGGTTATGGCTACACCTTC
CASSSDGYGYTF
>NA|TRBV7-2|NA|TRBJ1-3
TGTGCCAGCAGCTTACTTCGGAGAAACACCATATATTTT
CASSLLRRNTIYF
>NA|TRBV19|NA|TRBJ1-2
TGTGCCAGTAGAACGGGACGTACCTCAGGCCGGGGGCGGCATGGCTACACCTTC
CASRTGRTSGRGRHGYTF
>TRBD2|TRBV2|NA|TRBJ2-3
TGTGCCAGCAGAGGACTAGCGAGGGTCACAGATACGCAGTATTTT
CASRGLARVTDTQYF
>NA|TRBV11-2|NA|TRBJ2-1
TGTGCCAGCAGCCCCCTCCCGCTGGGAGAGCAGTTCTTC
CASSPLPLGEQFF
>TRBD2|TRBV27|NA|TRBJ2-5
TGTGCCAGCAGTTCACAGGGGAGAACGACTAGCGGAATGCGGGAGACCCAGTACTTC
CASSSQGRTTSGMRETQYF
>NA|TRBV28|NA|TRBJ2-6
TGTGCCAGCAGTTTGCGGGGTTCTGGGGCCAACGTCCTGACTTTC
CASSLRGSGANVLTF
>TRBD2|TRBV19|NA|TRBJ2-3
TGTGCCAGTAGTATTAGGCTAGCGGGAGGCACAGATACGCAGTATTTT
CASSIRLAGGTDTQYF
>NA|TRBV5-4|NA|TRBJ2-2
TGTGCCAGCAGCTTGGCCGTTAAAGGGAGAACCGGGGAGCTGTTTTTT
CASSLAVKGRTGELFF
>NA|TRBV2|NA|TRBJ2-3
TGTGCCAGCAGTGTAGTGGCCGATACGCAGTATTTT
CASSVVADTQYF
>TRBD1|TRBV27|NA|TRBJ1-4
TGTGCCAGCAGTAAAAACAGGGGTTACGGTGAAAAACTGTTTTTT
CASSKNRGYGEKLFF
>NA|TRBV7-9|NA|TRBJ1-1
TGTGCCAGCACCCAACTTAGTGAGGGTAACACTGAAGCTTTCTTT
CASTQLSEGNTEAFF
>TRBD1|TRBV5-6|NA|TRBJ2-7
TGTGCCAGCAGCGGAACCGGGACAGCTGCCTACGAGCAGTACTTC
CASSGTGTAAYEQYF
>TRBD2|TRBV5-1|NA|TRBJ2-2
TGCGCCAGCAGCTTGGGAGCTAGCGGGAGTGTTGGGGCCGGGGAGCTGTTTTTT
CASSLGASGSVGAGELFF
>TRBD2|TRBV27|once|TRBJ2-1
TGTGCCAGCAGTCCAGTCGGACTAGCGGGCCTGTACAATGAGCAGTTCTTC
CASSPVGLAGLYNEQFF
>NA|TRBV7-2|NA|TRBJ2-3
TGTGCCAGCAGCGCCAGCACAGATACGCAGTATTTT
CASSASTDTQYF
>NA|TRBV7-3|NA|TRBJ2-3
TGTGCCAGCAGCCTAACAGATACGCAGTATTTT
CASSLTDTQYF
>TRBD1|TRBV2|NA|TRBJ2-1
TGTGCCAGCAAGGGGGCGCTGGATGAGCAGTTCTTC
CASKGALDEQFF
>NA|TRBV5-4|NA|TRBJ2-7
TGTGCCAGCAGCTTGGCCAAGGGATCTTACTACGAGCAGTACTTC
CASSLAKGSYYEQYF
>NA|TRBV6-5|NA|TRBJ1-3
TGTGCCACCTCCGGGGATCCTGGAAACACCATATATTTT
CATSGDPGNTIYF
>TRBD1|TRBV5-6|NA|TRBJ1-1
TGTGCCAGCAGCTTGGTTAGGACAGGGAACACTGAAGCTTTCTTT
CASSLVRTGNTEAFF
>NA|TRBV30|once|TRBJ2-2
TGTGCCTGGAGTGTCCTAGGGGGGGCCGGGGAGCTGTTTTTT
CAWSVLGGAGELFF
>NA|TRBV6-5|NA|TRBJ1-4
TGTGCCAGTAAGGGCCCCCTCGGTGAAAAACTGTTTTTT
CASKGPLGEKLFF
>NA|TRBV18|NA|TRBJ1-1
TGTGCCAGCTCACCGGCCGGGAGGAACACTGAAGCTTTCTTT
CASSPAGRNTEAFF
>NA|TRBV6-4|NA|TRBJ2-1
TGTGCCAGCAGCCACGGACTCGGGGGTGAGCAGTTCTTC
CASSHGLGGEQFF
>NA|TRBV19|NA|TRBJ2-5
TGTGCCAGTAGCGGCAAAACCTGGGAGACCCAGTACTTC
CASSGKTWETQYF
>TRBD1|TRBV2|NA|TRBJ2-7
TGTGCCAGCAGTCGGGACAGCACCTACGAGCAGTACTTC
CASSRDSTYEQYF
>TRBD1|TRBV7-2|NA|TRBJ2-7
TGTGCCAGCAGCCCCGACAGGGCCTACGAGCAGTACTTC
CASSPDRAYEQYF
>TRBD1|TRBV7-9|NA|TRBJ2-5
TGTGCCAGCAGCCCTCGGGACAGGCCGGAGACCCAGTACTTC
CASSPRDRPETQYF
>NA|TRBV5-4|NA|TRBJ2-2
TGTGCCAGCAGTTACCCGGGCGCTAGTCTCCACACCGGGGAGCTGTTTTTT
CASSYPGASLHTGELFF
>TRBD2|TRBV2|NA|TRBJ2-2
TGTGCCAGCAGAAGAACCAGCGGGGGGGCCGGGGAGCTGTTTTTT
CASRRTSGGAGELFF
>TRBD2|TRBV23-1|NA|TRBJ2-1
TGCGCCAGCAGTCAATATACGAGGGAGGGCTACAATGAGCAGTTCTTC
CASSQYTREGYNEQFF